Presented here are 9 T cell receptor beta chains from one specimen sequenced in a study of blood T cell repertoires in COVID-19 (TCRdb year 2020). The library was built by means of the immunoSEQ multiplex PCR assay. This immuneACCESS table, as held by TCRdb, lists in-frame sequences with V and J called but not all clones. Of the missing ones, under half trace to an unresolved V gene in checked studies; the others have no known cause. The table for this sample lists around 60,000 clones; 73% of them were counted only once. The biggest ten clones account for roughly 18% of the sample. Input material: peripheral blood. These receptors were taken from a woman between 45 and 65 years old with active or convalescent COVID-19.

This clone was counted only a few times. CDR3 bases: TGTGCCAGCAGTTACCAGGCATATCAGCCCCAGCATTTT. It encodes CASSYQAYQPQHF. The chain joins TRBV28 to TRBJ1-5; unclear D gene. CDR3 length: 13 amino acids. Deletions cut 4 bases from V and 5 bases from J, with 9 bases between. The V gene's germline CDR1 is MDHEN and CDR2 SYDVKM.

The chain joins TRBV27 to TRBJ2-2, with a tentative D call TRBD1 (6 bases). V lost 5 bases and J lost 7, with 14 bases in between. There are 14 residues in the CDR3. Germline CDR1 reads MNHEY; CDR2 reads SMNVEV (reference sequence). CDR3 DNA sequence: TGTGCCAGCAGTACCGGGACACCGAACGGGGAGCTGTTTTTT. Its translation: CASSTGTPNGELFF.

V is TRBV9 and J is TRBJ2-1; perhaps TRBD2 as D (6 bases). The CDR3 loop spans 13 amino acids. V dropped 1 base and J dropped 10 bases, with 12 bases sitting between them. Germline V gene sequence: CDR1 SGDLS, CDR2 YYNGEE. CDR3 in amino acids: CASSVTSPGEQFF. In DNA, the CDR3 is TGTGCCAGCAGCGTAACTAGCCCCGGGGAGCAGTTCTTC.

This chain uses TRBV9 with TRBJ1-3; D is possibly TRBD1 (6 bases). The CDR3 length is 16 residues. The V end was cut by 0 bases, the J end by 7 bases, with 17 bases between. The germline CDR1 and CDR2 sequences are SGDLS and YYNGEE. The chain's CDR3 is CASSVGSGAKWNTIYF. For the CDR3, the DNA is TGTGCCAGCAGCGTAGGGTCAGGGGCAAAGTGGAACACCATATATTTT.

This clone was seen just once. This chain joins TRBV24-1 and TRBJ2-1; 7 bases match TRBD1. Germline assignment: CDR1 KGHDR and CDR2 SFDVKD. The CDR3 runs 17 residues. Trimming removed 2 bases from V and 0 bases from J; junction bases left unmatched: 6. CDR3 sequence: CATSDSGTESSYNEQFF. The CDR3 DNA sequence: TGTGCCACCAGTGATTCCGGGACAGAGAGCTCCTACAATGAGCAGTTCTTC.

This rearrangement joins TRBV5-6 to TRBJ2-3; D perhaps matches TRBD2 (6 bases). The CDR3 contains 13 residues. The germline gives CDR1 SGHDT, CDR2 YYEEEE. The V and J ends lost 3 bases and 5 bases respectively, with 10 bases between them. The CDR3 reads CASSSDYGDTQYF. DNA of the CDR3: TGTGCCAGCAGCTCGGACTACGGAGATACGCAGTATTTT.

The genes are TRBV19 and TRBJ2-2; perhaps TRBD1 as D (5 bases). CDR1 LNHDA and CDR2 SQIVND come from the germline V gene (reference sequence). Trimming removed 0 bases at V and 6 bases at J, with 23 bases between. CDR3 size: 19 residues. The CDR3 DNA reads TGTGCCAGTAGTATAGAGCCAGGAAGGGCAGGGTATCGGGCCGGGGAGCTGTTTTTT. This gives the protein CASSIEPGRAGYRAGELFF.

The J gene is TRBJ2-7, the V gene TRBV4-2; 11 nucleotides match TRBD2. The germline V gene has CDR1 LGHNA and CDR2 YNFKEQ. V dropped 1 base and J dropped 1; count of bases not matched to a gene: 0. The CDR3 is 15 amino acids. CDR3 amino acids: CASSQGLAGSYEQYF. The CDR3 bases are TGTGCCAGCAGCCAAGGACTAGCGGGATCCTACGAGCAGTACTTC.

The chain links TRBV19 to TRBJ1-4; TRBD1 matches at 7 bases. CDR3 length: 16 amino acids. Germline V lookup: CDR1 LNHDA, CDR2 SQIVND (reference sequence). The V gene end was trimmed by 4 bases and the J gene end by 0 bases; junction bases not matched to a gene: 5. CDR3 DNA: TGTGCCAGTAGTAGCCAGCAGGGGGCAACTAATGAAAAACTGTTTTTT. This codes for CASSSQQGATNEKLFF.